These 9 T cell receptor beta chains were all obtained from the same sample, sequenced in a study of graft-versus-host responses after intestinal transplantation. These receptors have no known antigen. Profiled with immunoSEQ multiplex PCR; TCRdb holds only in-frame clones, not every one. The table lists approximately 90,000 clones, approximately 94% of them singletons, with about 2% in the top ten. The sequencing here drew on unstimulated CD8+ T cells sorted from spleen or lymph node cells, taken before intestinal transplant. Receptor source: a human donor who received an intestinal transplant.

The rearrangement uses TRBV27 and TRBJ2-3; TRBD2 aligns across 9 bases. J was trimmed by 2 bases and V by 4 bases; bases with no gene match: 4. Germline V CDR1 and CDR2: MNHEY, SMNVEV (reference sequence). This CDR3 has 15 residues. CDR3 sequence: CASSSTSGLTDTQYF. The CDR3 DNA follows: TGTGCCAGCAGTTCGACTAGCGGCCTCACAGATACGCAGTATTTT.

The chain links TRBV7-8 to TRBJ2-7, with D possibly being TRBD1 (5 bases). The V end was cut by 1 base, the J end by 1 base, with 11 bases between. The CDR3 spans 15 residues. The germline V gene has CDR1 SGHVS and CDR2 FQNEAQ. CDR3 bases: TGTGCCAGCAGCTTAGGGGTAGGGGATTCCTACGAGCAGTACTTC. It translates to CASSLGVGDSYEQYF.

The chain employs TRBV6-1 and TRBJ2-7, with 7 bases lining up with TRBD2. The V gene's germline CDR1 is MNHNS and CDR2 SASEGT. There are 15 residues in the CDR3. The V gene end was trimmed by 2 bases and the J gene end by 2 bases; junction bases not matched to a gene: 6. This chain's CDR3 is CASSESLAATYEQYF. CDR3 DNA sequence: TGTGCCAGCAGTGAAAGTCTAGCGGCCACCTACGAGCAGTACTTC.

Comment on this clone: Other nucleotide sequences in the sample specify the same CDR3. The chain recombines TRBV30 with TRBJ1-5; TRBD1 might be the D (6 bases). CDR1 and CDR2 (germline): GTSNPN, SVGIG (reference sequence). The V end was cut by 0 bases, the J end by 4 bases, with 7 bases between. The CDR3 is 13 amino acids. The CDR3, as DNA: TGTGCCTGGAGTGTAGGGGGTAATCAGCCCCAGCATTTT. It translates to CAWSVGGNQPQHF.

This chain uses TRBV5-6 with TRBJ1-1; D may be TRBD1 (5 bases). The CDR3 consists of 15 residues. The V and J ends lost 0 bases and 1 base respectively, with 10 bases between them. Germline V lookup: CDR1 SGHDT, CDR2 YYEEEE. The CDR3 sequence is CASSLVGGRNTEAFF. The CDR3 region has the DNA TGTGCCAGCAGCTTGGTCGGGGGAAGGAACACTGAAGCTTTCTTT.

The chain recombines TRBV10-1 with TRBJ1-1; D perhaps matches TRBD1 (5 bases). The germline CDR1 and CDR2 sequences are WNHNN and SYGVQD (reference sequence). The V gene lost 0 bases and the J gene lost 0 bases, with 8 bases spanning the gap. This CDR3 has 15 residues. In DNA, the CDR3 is TGCGCCAGCAGTGAGTCTCTGGGGCTGAACACTGAAGCTTTCTTT. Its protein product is CASSESLGLNTEAFF.

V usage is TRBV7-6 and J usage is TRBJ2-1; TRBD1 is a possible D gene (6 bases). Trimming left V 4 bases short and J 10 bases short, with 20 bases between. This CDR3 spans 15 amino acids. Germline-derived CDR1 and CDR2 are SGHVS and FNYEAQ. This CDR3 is CASSSVTGLDREQFF. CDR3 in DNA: TGTGCCAGCAGCTCTGTAACAGGGTTAGATAGGGAGCAGTTCTTC.

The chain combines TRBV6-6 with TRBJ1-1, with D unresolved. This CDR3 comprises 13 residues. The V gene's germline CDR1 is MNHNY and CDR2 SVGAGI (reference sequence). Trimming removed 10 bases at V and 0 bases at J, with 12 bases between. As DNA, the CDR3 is TGTGCCACCAAACAGCCCATGAACACTGAAGCTTTCTTT. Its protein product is CATKQPMNTEAFF.

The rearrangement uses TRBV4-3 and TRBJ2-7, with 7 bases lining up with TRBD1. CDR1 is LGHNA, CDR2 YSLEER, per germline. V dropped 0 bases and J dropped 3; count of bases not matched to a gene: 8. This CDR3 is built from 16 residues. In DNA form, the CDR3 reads TGCGCCAGCAGCCAAGACTACGGGACAGTTTTCTACGAGCAGTACTTC. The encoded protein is CASSQDYGTVFYEQYF.